These 11 T cell receptor beta chains share one sample of origin, sequenced in a study of cytomegalovirus exposure and HLA in healthy donors. A multiplex PCR was run with 60 Vbeta primers and 13 Jbeta primers. Generated by immunoSEQ multiplex PCR, the TCRdb table keeps only in-frame clones and is missing some. The sample lists over 250,000 clones, roughly 70% seen once, with about 2.2% in the top ten. The sample taken for sequencing was PBMCs. The receptors stem from a female donor in good health and CMV-seronegative.

The CDR3 region is CSAMAGNEQYF. As DNA, the CDR3 is TGCAGTGCTATGGCAGGGAACGAGCAGTACTTC. V and J are TRBV20-1 and TRBJ2-7; D is perhaps TRBD1 (5 bases). Germline assignment: CDR1 DFQATT and CDR2 SNEGSKA (reference sequence). This CDR3 region has 11 residues. V gave up 4 bases and J gave up 5 bases, with 9 bases separating them.

This clone was found once. This rearrangement joins TRBV9 to TRBJ1-6; the match to TRBD1 covers 7 bases. Trimming at V came to 4 bases and at J to 0 bases, leaving 10 bases not matched to a gene. Germline V gene lookup returns CDR1 SGDLS and CDR2 YYNGEE. This CDR3 region has 18 residues. CDR3 sequence reads: CASSTRDRSSSYNSPLHF. CDR3 bases: TGTGCCAGCAGCACAAGGGACAGATCGAGCTCCTATAATTCACCCCTCCACTTT. The entire variable domain, with the rest obtained from reference TRBV9 and TRBJ1-6, is as follows: DSGVTQTPKHLITATGQRVTLRCSPRSGDLSVYWYQQSLDQGLQFLIQYYNGEERAKGNILERFSAQQFPDLHSELNLSSLELGDSALYFCASSTRDRSSSYNSPLHFGNGTRLTVT.

This chain joins TRBV5-1 and TRBJ2-2; TRBD2 matches 8 bases. Germline trimming cut 2 bases from V and 6 bases from J; bases unmatched to any gene: 9. Germline V CDR1 and CDR2: SGHRS, YFSETQ. This CDR3 is 16 amino acids long. CDR3: CASSFSGTRGSGELFF. The CDR3, as DNA: TGCGCCAGCAGCTTTAGCGGGACGAGAGGGTCCGGGGAGCTGTTTTTT.

This sequence joins TRBV5-1 and TRBJ2-5, with D possibly matching TRBD2 (6 bases). This CDR3 comprises 15 residues. Trimming shortened V by 0 bases and J by 5 bases, and 14 bases separated the two germline ends. Germline V CDR1 and CDR2: SGHRS, YFSETQ. The DNA for the CDR3 is TGCGCCAGCAGCTTGGCCGGGGGTAATGGGGAGACCCAGTACTTC. Translating it yields CASSLAGGNGETQYF.

The chain employs TRBV9 and TRBJ2-6; D gene uncertain. V was clipped by 3 bases and J by 2 bases, with 6 bases between them. The CDR3 loop spans 14 amino acids. The germline V gene encodes CDR1 SGDLS and CDR2 YYNGEE. CDR3 in amino acids: CASSDPAGANVLTF. The CDR3 nucleotides read TGTGCCAGCAGCGATCCCGCTGGGGCCAACGTCCTGACTTTC.

This sequence joins TRBV7-2 and TRBJ2-4; 8 nucleotides align to TRBD2. V trimming: 3 bases; J trimming: 9 bases; junction bases outside the gene matches: 4. CDR3 length: 13 residues. CDR1 and CDR2 (germline): SGHTA, FQGNSA. The CDR3 spells CASSLREAGIQYF. CDR3 nucleotide sequence: TGTGCCAGCAGCTTGCGGGAGGCGGGCATTCAGTACTTC.

The chain couples TRBV2 to TRBJ2-1; D may be TRBD1 (6 bases). Germline CDR1 SNHLY, CDR2 FYNNEI. V shed 1 base and J shed 15 bases, with 16 bases lying between them. There are 13 residues in the CDR3. In nucleotides, the CDR3 is TGTGCCAGCAGTGAAGTGGGGTGGCAGGGGAGGTTCTTC. It yields the protein CASSEVGWQGRFF.

The chain carries TRBV10-1 and TRBJ2-7; D not resolved. The V gene's germline CDR1 is WNHNN and CDR2 SYGVQD (reference sequence). The CDR3 loop spans 16 amino acids. The germline V and J ends were trimmed by 8 bases and 3 bases, with 23 bases remaining between them. The CDR3 coding sequence is TGCGCCAGCCGCGGAGCGCTTCCCGAACGGAACTACGAGCAGTACTTC. As protein: CASRGALPERNYEQYF.

The chain combines TRBV6-5 with TRBJ2-3; D is perhaps TRBD1 (6 bases). Trimming took off 2 bases at V and 1 base at J, with 10 bases between the two ends. Germline CDR1 and CDR2: MNHEY and SVGAGI. The CDR3 length is 15 residues. CDR3 sequence (DNA): TGTGCCAGCAGTTACCAGGGACACCGCACAGATACGCAGTATTTT. This encodes CASSYQGHRTDTQYF.

V and J are TRBV9 and TRBJ1-2; 9 bases are a match to TRBD1. Germline V gives CDR1 SGDLS, CDR2 YYNGEE. Trimming removed 0 bases from V and 8 bases from J; junction bases left unmatched: 2. The CDR3 totals 13 residues. The CDR3 DNA reads TGTGCCAGCAGCGTAGACAGGGGGCAGGGCTACACCTTC. Translated: CASSVDRGQGYTF.

The CDR3 DNA is TGTGCCAGCAGACTCGGGACTACAGAGGTCGATGAGCAGTTCTTC. This translates into CASRLGTTEVDEQFF. The genes are TRBV27 and TRBJ2-1; TRBD2 agrees at 7 bases. The trim removed 6 bases at V and 8 bases at J, leaving 13 bases unmatched. The germline gives CDR1 MNHEY, CDR2 SMNVEV (reference sequence). The CDR3 has 15 residues.